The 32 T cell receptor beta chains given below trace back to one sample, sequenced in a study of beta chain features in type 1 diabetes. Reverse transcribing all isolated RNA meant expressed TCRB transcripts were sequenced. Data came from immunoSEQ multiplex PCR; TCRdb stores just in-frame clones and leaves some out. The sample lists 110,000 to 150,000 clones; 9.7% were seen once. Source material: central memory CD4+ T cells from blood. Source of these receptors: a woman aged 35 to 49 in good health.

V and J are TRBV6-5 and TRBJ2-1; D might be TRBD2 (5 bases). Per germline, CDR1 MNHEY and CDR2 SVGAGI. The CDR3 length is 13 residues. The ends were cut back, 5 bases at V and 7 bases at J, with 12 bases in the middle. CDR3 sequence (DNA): TGTGCCAGCAGTCCGCGACGAGGGAATGAGCAGTTCTTC. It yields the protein CASSPRRGNEQFF.

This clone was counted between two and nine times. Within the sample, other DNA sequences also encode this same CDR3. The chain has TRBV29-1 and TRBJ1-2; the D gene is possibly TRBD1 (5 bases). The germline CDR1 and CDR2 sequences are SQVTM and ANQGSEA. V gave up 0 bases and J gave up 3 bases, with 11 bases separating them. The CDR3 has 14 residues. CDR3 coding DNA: TGCAGCGTTGAAGATCCCAGGGTGGACTATGGCTACACCTTC. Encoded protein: CSVEDPRVDYGYTF.

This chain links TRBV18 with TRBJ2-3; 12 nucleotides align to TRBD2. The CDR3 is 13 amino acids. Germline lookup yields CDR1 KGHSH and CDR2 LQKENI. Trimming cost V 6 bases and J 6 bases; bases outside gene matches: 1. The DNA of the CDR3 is TGTGCCAGCTCGGGGACTAGCGGGGATACGCAGTATTTT. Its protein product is CASSGTSGDTQYF.

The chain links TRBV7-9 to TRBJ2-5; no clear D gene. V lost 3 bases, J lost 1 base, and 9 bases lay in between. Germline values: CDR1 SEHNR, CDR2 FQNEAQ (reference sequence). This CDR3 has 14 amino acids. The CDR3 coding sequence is TGTGCCAGCAGCTTTGGAACAGTCCAAGAGACCCAGTACTTC. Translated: CASSFGTVQETQYF.

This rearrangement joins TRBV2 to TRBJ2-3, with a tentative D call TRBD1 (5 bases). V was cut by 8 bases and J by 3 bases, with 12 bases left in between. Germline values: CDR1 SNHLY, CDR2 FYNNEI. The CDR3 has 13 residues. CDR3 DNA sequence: TGTGCCAGCGGCATCAGGGAAACAGATACGCAGTATTTT. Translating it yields CASGIRETDTQYF.

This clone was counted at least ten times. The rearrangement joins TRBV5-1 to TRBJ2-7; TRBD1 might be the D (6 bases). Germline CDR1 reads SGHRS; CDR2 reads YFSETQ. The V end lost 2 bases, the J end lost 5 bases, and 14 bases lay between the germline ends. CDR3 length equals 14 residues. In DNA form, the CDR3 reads TGCGCCAGCAGCTTCCGCAGGGGCGTCGACGAGCAGTACTTC. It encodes CASSFRRGVDEQYF.

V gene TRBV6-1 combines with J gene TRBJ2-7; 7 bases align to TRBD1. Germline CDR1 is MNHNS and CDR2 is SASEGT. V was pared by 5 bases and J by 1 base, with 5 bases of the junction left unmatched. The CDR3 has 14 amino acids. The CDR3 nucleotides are TGTGCCAGCAGTCGGGACAGATCTTCCTACGAGCAGTACTTC. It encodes CASSRDRSSYEQYF.

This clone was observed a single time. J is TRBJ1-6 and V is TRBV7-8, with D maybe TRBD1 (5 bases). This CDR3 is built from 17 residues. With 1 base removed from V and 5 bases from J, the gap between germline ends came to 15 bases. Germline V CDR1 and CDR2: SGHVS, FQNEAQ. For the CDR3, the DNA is TGTGCCAGCAGCTTAGTTTTTGGGGGGACCAATAATTCACCCCTCCACTTT. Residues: CASSLVFGGTNNSPLHF.

In DNA form, the CDR3 reads TGTGCCAGCAGCACGGGGACAATGTATAATTCACCCCTCCACTTT. This gives the protein CASSTGTMYNSPLHF. The gene calls are TRBV7-2 and TRBJ1-6, with D perhaps matching TRBD1 (6 bases). Germline V gene sequence: CDR1 SGHTA, CDR2 FQGNSA. This CDR3 spans 15 amino acids. The V and J ends lost 5 bases and 4 bases respectively, with 12 bases between them.

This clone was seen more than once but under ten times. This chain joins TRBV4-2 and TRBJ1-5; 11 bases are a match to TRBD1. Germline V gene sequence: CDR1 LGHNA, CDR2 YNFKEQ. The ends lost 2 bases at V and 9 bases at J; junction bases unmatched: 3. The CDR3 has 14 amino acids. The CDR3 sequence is CASSQKGQGGPQHF. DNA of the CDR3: TGTGCCAGCAGCCAAAAGGGACAGGGGGGGCCCCAGCATTTT.

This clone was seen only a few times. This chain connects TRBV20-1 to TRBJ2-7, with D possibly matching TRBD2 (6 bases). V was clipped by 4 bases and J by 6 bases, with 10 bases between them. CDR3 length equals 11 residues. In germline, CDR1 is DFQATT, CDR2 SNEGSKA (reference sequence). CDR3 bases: TGCAGTGCTATGACTAGGAGCGAGCAGTACTTC. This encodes CSAMTRSEQYF.

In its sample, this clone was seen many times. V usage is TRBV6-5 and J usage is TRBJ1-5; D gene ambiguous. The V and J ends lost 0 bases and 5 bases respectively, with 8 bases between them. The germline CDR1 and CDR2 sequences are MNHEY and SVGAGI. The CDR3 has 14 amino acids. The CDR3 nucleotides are TGTGCCAGCAGTTACTCGGGCAGTCATCAGCCCCAGCATTTT. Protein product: CASSYSGSHQPQHF.

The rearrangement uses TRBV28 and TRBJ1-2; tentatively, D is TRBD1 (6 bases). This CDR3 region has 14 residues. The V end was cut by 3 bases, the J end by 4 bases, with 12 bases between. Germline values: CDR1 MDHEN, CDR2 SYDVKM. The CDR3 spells CASSFPGASYGYTF. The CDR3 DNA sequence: TGTGCCAGCAGTTTTCCAGGGGCTAGCTATGGCTACACCTTC.

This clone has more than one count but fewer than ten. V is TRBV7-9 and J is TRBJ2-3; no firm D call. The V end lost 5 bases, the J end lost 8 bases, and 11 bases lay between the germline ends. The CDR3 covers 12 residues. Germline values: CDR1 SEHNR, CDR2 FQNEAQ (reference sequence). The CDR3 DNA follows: TGTGCCAGCAGCCCCCAGGATCGTACGCAGTATTTT. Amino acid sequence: CASSPQDRTQYF.

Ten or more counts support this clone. Here the CDR3 DNA reads TGCAGCGGGCGCGGGTCAGATACGCAGTATTTT. Residues: CSGRGSDTQYF. This sequence joins TRBV29-1 and TRBJ2-3; D is perhaps TRBD2 (5 bases). Germline V CDR1 and CDR2: SQVTM, ANQGSEA. The CDR3 runs to 11 residues. Trimming removed 7 bases from V and 4 bases from J, with 9 bases in between.

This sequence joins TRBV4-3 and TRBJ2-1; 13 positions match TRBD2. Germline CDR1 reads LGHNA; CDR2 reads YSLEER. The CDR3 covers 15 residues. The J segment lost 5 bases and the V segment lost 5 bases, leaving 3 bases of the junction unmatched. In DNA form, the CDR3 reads TGCGCCAGCAGCAAGGGACTAGCGGGAAACAATGAGCAGTTCTTC. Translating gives CASSKGLAGNNEQFF.

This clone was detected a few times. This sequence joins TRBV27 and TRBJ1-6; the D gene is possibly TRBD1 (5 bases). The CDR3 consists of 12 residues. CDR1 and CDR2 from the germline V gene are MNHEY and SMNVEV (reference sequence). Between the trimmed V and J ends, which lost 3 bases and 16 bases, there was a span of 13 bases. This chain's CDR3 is CASSLKSGGLHF. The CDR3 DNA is TGTGCCAGCAGTTTGAAAAGCGGGGGGCTCCACTTT.

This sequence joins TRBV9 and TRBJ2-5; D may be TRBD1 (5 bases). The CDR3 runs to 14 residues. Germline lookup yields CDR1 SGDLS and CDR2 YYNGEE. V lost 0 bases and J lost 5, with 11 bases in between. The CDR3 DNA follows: TGTGCCAGCAGCGTAGCCGGCTGGGGCGAGACCCAGTACTTC. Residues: CASSVAGWGETQYF.

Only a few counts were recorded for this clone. In DNA, the CDR3 is TGTGCCAGTAGTTGGCAGGGTAATTCACCCCTCCACTTT. This sequence encodes CASSWQGNSPLHF. This chain joins TRBV19 and TRBJ1-6; maybe TRBD1 (5 bases). Germline CDR1 LNHDA, CDR2 SQIVND (reference sequence). This CDR3 region has 13 residues. The ends were cut back, 5 bases at V and 6 bases at J, with 8 bases in the middle. Supplemented by reference TRBV19 and TRBJ1-6, the full variable domain reads DGGITQSPKYLFRKEGQNVTLSCEQNLNHDAMYWYRQDPGQGLRLIYYSQIVNDFQKGDIAEGYSVSREKKESFPLTVTSAQKNPTAFYLCASSWQGNSPLHFGNGTRLTVT.

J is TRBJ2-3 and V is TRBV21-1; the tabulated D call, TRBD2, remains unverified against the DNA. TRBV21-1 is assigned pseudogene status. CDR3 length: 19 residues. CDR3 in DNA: TGTGCCAGCAGCACTCGCTCGGCTAGCGGGGGGGTGGGTACAGATACGCAGTATTTT. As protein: CASSTRSASGGVGTDTQYF.

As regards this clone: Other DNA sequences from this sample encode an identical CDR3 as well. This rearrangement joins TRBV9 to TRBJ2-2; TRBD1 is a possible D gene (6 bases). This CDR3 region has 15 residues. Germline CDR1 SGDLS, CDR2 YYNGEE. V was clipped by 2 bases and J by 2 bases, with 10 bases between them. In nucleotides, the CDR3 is TGTGCCAGCAGCGTTCGGACAGCAAACACCGGGGAGCTGTTTTTT. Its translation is CASSVRTANTGELFF.

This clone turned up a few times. The CDR3 loop reads CASSPGLAGAYEQYF. The DNA for the CDR3 is TGTGCCAGCAGCCCGGGACTAGCGGGGGCCTACGAGCAGTACTTC. The V call is TRBV5-4, the J call TRBJ2-7; 14 nucleotides match TRBD2. Trimming cost V 4 bases and J 2 bases; bases outside gene matches: 2. Germline CDR1 and CDR2: SGHNT and YYREEE (reference sequence). The CDR3 loop spans 15 amino acids.

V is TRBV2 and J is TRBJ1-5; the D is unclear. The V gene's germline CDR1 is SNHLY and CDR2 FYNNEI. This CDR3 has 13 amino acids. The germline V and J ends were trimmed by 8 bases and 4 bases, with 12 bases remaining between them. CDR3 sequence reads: CASGPGGNQPQHF. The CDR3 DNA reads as TGTGCCAGCGGGCCCGGCGGGAATCAGCCCCAGCATTTT.

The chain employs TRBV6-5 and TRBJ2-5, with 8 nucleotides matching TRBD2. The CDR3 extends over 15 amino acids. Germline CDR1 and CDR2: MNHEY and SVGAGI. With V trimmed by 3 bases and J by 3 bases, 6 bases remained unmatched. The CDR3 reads CASSYEAAGEETQYF. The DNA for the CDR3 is TGTGCCAGCAGTTATGAGGCAGCGGGGGAAGAGACCCAGTACTTC.

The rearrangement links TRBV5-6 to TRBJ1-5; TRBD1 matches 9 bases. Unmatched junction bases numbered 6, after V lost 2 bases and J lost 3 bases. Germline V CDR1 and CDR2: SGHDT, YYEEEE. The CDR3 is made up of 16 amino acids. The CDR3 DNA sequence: TGTGCCAGCAGCTTATCCGGGACAGGGTTCAATCAGCCCCAGCATTTT. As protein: CASSLSGTGFNQPQHF.

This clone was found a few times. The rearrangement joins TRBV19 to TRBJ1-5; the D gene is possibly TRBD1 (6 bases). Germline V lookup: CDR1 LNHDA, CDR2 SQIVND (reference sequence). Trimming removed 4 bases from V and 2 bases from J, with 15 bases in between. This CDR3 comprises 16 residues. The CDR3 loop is CASSTLGRGGNQPQHF. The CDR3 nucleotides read TGTGCCAGTAGTACCTTGGGCAGGGGTGGCAATCAGCCCCAGCATTTT.

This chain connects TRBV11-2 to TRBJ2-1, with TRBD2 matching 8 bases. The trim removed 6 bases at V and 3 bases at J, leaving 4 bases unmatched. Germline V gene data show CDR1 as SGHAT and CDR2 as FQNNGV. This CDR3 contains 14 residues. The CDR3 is CASSGTRDYNEQFF. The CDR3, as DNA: TGTGCCAGCAGTGGGACTAGAGACTACAATGAGCAGTTCTTC.

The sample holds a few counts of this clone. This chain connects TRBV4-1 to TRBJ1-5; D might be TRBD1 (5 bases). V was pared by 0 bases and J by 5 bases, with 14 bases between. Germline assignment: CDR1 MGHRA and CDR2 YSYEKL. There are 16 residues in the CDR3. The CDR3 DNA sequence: TGCGCCAGCAGCCAAGATCCAGGGAATTCTCATCAGCCCCAGCATTTT. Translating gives CASSQDPGNSHQPQHF.

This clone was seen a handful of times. The CDR3 reads CASSLALGGESETQYF. CDR3 sequence (DNA): TGCGCCAGCAGCTTGGCCTTGGGGGGGGAGTCAGAGACCCAGTACTTC. The chain joins TRBV5-1 to TRBJ2-5; 7 nucleotides agree with TRBD2. The trim removed 0 bases at V and 4 bases at J, leaving 9 bases unmatched. The CDR3 is made up of 16 amino acids. Germline V gene data show CDR1 as SGHRS and CDR2 as YFSETQ.

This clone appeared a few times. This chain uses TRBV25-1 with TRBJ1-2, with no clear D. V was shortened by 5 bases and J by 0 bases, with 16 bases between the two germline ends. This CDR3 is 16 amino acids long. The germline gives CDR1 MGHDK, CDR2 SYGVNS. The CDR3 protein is CASSSRGVEANYGYTF. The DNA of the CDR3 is TGTGCCAGCAGTTCCCGGGGTGTGGAAGCTAACTATGGCTACACCTTC.

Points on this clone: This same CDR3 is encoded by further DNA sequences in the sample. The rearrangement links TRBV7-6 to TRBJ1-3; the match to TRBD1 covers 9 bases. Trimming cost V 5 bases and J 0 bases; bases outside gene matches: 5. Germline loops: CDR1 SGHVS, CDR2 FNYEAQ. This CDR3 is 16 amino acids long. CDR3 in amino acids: CASSLGQGSSGNTIYF. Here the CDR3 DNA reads TGTGCCAGCAGCCTGGGACAGGGCAGCTCTGGAAACACCATATATTTT.

CDR3 amino acids: CAWDRGNAGELFF. CDR3 in DNA: TGTGCCTGGGACAGGGGAAATGCCGGGGAGCTGTTTTTT. The J gene is TRBJ2-2, the V gene TRBV5-4; 10 bases align to TRBD1. Germline CDR1 SGHNT, CDR2 YYREEE (reference sequence). The V gene end was trimmed by 10 bases and the J gene end by 6 bases; junction bases not matched to a gene: 6. The CDR3 spans 13 residues.